This T cell receptor (beta chain) appears in the sequencing data of a study of chemoradiotherapy in HPV16-positive cancers. Study findings and constraints: Better recurrence-free survival went with HPV-responsive T-cell expansion in HPV16-positive patients. During treatment, candidate HPV-specific clones and E7-related motifs expanded in tumor.

A word on this clone: Its antigen is currently unknown.

TCRdb's copy holds only in-frame clones and misses some; the assay was immunoSEQ multiplex PCR. The table shows about 20,000 clones, with approximately 89% occurring only once. The sequence was obtained from a human donor with HPV-associated anogenital cancer. The starting material was blood, obtained from a patient who underwent chemoradiotherapy.

The CDR3 sequence is CASSQPSGAEAFF. CDR3 bases: TGTGCCAGCAGCCAACCCTCGGGGGCTGAAGCTTTCTTT. The gene calls are TRBV16 and TRBJ1-1; a possible D gene is TRBD1 (5 bases). The germline CDR1 and CDR2 sequences are KGHSY and FQNENV. The CDR3 loop spans 13 amino acids. Trimming removed 2 bases from V and 6 bases from J, with 10 bases in between.